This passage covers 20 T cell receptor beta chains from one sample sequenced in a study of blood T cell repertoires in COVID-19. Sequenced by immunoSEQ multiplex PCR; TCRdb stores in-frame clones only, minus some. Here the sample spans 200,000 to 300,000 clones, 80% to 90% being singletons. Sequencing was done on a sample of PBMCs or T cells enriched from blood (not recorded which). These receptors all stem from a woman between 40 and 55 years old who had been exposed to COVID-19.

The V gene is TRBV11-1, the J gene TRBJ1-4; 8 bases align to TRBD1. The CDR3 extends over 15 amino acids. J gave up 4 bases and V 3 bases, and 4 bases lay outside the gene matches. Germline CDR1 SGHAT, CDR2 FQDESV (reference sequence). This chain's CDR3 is CASSFDRGGNEKLFF. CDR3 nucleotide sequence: TGTGCCAGCAGCTTTGACAGGGGAGGTAATGAAAAACTGTTTTTT.

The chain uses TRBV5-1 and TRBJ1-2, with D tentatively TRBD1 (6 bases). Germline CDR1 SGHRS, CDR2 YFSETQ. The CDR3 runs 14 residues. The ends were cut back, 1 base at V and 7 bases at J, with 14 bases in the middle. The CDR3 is CASSLWPGDTGYTF. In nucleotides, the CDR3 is TGCGCCAGCAGCTTGTGGCCAGGGGATACTGGCTACACCTTC.

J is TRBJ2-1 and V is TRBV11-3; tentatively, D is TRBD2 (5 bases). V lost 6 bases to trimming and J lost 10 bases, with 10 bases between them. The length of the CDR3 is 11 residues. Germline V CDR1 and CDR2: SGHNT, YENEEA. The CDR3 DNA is TGTGCCAGCAGTGCGGGCAGAGAGCAGTTCTTC. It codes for CASSAGREQFF.

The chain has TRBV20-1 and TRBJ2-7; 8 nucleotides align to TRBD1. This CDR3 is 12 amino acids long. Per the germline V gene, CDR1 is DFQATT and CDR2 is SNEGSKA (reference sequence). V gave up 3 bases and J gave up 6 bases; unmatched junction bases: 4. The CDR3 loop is CSASDRGLEQYV. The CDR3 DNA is TGCAGTGCTAGTGACAGGGGTCTCGAGCAGTACGTC.

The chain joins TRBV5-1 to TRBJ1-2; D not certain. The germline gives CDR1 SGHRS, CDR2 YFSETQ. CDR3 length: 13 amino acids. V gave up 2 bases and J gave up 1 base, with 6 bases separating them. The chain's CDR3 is CASSLEGNYGYTF. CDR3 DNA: TGCGCCAGCAGCTTAGAGGGTAACTATGGCTACACCTTC.

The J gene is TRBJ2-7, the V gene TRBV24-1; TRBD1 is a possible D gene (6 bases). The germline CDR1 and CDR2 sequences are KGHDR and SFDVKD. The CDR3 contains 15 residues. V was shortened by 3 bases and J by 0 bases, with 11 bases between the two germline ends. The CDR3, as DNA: TGTGCCACCAGTGATCCTACAGGGAGCTCCTACGAGCAGTACTTC. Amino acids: CATSDPTGSSYEQYF.

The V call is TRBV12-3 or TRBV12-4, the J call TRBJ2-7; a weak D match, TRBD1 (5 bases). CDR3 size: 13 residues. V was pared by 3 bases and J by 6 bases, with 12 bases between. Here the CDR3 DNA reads TGTGCCAGCAGTTTTGGGCAGGGTGGCGAGCAGTACGTC. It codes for CASSFGQGGEQYV.

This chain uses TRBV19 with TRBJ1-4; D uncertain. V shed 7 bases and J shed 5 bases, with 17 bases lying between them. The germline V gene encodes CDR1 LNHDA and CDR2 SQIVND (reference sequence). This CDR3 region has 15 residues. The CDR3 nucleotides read TGTGCCAGTACCACTAAGACACTAGGAAATGAAAAACTGTTTTTT. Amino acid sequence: CASTTKTLGNEKLFF.

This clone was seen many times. CDR3 nucleotides: TGTGCCAGCACCACTCAGGGGGAAGAGTACTACGAGCAGTACTTC. It codes for CASTTQGEEYYEQYF. V gene TRBV25-1 combines with J gene TRBJ2-7; 7 nucleotides line up with TRBD1. V shed 7 bases, J shed 3 bases, and the junction held 12 bases outside the gene matches. This CDR3 contains 15 residues. CDR1 and CDR2 (germline): MGHDK, SYGVNS.

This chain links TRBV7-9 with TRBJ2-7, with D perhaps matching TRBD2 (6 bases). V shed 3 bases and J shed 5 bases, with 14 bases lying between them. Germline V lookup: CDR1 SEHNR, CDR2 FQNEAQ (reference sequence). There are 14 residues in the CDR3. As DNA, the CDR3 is TGTGCCAGCAGCTTGGGGGAGGAGCCCCACGAGCAGTACGTC. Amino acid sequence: CASSLGEEPHEQYV.

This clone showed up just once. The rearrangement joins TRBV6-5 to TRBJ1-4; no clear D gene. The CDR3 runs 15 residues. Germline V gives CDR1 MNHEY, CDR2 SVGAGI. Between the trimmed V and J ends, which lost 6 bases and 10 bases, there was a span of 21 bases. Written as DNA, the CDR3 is TGTGCCAGCAGCCAGTCGAGGACGCAAAGCGGAAAACTGTTTTTT. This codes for CASSQSRTQSGKLFF.

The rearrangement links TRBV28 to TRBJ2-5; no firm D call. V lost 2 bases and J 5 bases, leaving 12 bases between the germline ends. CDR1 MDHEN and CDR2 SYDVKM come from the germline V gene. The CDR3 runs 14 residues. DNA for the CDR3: TGTGCCAGCAGTTTAGGTCCAGGTCGGGAGACCCAGTACTTC. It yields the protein CASSLGPGRETQYF.

The CDR3 sequence: CASSQGQGVSYNSPLHF. In DNA form, the CDR3 reads TGCGCCAGCAGCCAAGGACAGGGGGTCTCCTATAATTCACCCCTCCACTTT. This chain joins TRBV4-3 and TRBJ1-6, with 9 bases matching TRBD1. This CDR3 region has 17 residues. Germline lookup yields CDR1 LGHNA and CDR2 YSLEER. V dropped 1 base and J dropped 0; count of bases not matched to a gene: 1.

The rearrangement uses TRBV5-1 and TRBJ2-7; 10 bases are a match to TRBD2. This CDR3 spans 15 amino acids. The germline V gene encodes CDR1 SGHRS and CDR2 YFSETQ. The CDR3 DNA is TGTGCCAGCAGCAAGACAGCGGGAGGGGTCTACGAGCAGTACGTC. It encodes CASSKTAGGVYEQYV.

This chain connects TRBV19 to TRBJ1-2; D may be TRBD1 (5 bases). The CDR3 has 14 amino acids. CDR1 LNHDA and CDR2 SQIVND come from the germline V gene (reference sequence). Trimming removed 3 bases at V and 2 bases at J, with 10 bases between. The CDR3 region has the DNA TGTGCCAGTAGTATTACAGGAGTGAACTATGGCTACACCTTC. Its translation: CASSITGVNYGYTF.

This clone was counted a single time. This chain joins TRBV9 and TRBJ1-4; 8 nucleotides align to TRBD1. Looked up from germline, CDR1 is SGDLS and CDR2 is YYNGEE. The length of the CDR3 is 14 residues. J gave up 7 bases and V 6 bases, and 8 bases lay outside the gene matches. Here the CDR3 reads CASTSGGEGEKLFF. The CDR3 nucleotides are TGTGCCAGCACCTCAGGGGGCGAAGGTGAAAAACTGTTTTTT.

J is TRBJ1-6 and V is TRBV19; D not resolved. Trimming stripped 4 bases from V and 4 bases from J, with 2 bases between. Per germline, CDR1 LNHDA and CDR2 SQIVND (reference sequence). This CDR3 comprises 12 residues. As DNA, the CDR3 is TGTGCCAGTAGTACTTATAATTCACCCCTCCACTTT. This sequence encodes CASSTYNSPLHF.

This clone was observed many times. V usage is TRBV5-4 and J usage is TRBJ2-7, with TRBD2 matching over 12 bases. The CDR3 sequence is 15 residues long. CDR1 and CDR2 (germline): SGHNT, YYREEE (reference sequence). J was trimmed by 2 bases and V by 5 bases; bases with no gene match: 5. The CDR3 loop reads CASRHGLAGPYEQYF. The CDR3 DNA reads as TGTGCCAGCAGACACGGACTAGCGGGGCCCTACGAGCAGTACTTC.

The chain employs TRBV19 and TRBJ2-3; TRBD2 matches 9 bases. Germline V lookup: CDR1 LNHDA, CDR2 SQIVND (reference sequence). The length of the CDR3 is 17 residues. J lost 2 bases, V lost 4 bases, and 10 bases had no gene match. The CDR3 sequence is CASSKPDSGGFTDTQYF. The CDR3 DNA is TGTGCCAGTAGTAAACCTGATAGCGGGGGATTCACAGATACGCAGTATTTT.

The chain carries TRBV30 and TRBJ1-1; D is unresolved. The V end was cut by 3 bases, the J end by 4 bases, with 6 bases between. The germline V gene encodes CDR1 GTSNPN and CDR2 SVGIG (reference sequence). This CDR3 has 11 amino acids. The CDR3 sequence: CAWRGGTEAFF. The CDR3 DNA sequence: TGTGCCTGGAGGGGAGGCACTGAAGCTTTCTTT.